The source of this T cell receptor (beta chain) is a study of spatial heterogeneity in lung cancer. General study points: Relative to follow-up, resection was when ubiquitous expanded tumor TCRs appeared more in blood.

This clonotype was recorded many times. The antigen is not known. Every cDNA TCR molecule received its own unique molecular identifier. TCRdb fed the 5' RACE reads into MiXCR, producing one record per CDR3 protein. The table has tens of thousands of distinct CDR3 sequences, under 7.5% seen once. Sample time point: sample taken at primary tumor resection. Without sorting, whole RNA was sequenced from tumor, nontumor lung or frozen PBMC. There were some 70 donors, all of them untreated patients with early-stage non-small cell lung cancer. Germline trimming cut 2 bases from V and 0 bases from J; bases unmatched to any gene: 4. This CDR3 region has 17 residues. From germline, CDR1 is ENHRY and CDR2 SYGVKD.

The chain links TRBV10-3 to TRBJ2-3, with TRBD2 identical over 11 bases. Here the sequenced sample was PBMCs, taken at surgery. This TCR was sampled from a female donor with early-stage non-small cell lung cancer. CDR3: CAISEPRTSGSTDTQYF. In nucleotides, the CDR3 is TGTGCCATCAGTGAGCCCCGGACTAGCGGGAGCACAGATACGCAGTATTTT.